The present T cell receptor (beta chain) was sequenced within a study of blood T cell repertoires in COVID-19. The wider study: Whether acute or convalescent, the COVID-19 samples came from the United States, Italy and Spain. Nucleic acid was either cDNA or gDNA, and it came from T cells, B-cell-depleted T cells, or PBMCs.

Assay used: immunoSEQ multiplex PCR; TCRdb lists only in-frame clones, some missing. The data contain 200,000 to 300,000 clones, 91% of them singletons. Trimming pared 1 base from V and 10 bases from J, leaving 20 bases between. Looked up from germline, CDR1 is SGHTA and CDR2 is FQGNSA. CDR3 length: 17 residues. The TCR originated in a person under 30 with COVID-19, enrolled during active disease. The V gene is TRBV7-2, the J gene TRBJ1-6; D is unresolved. Input material: peripheral blood. CDR3 DNA: TGTGCCAGCAGCTTAGTCCCCGGTCGGGAGTGGGTCTCACCCCTCCACTTT. Residues: CASSLVPGREWVSPLHF.